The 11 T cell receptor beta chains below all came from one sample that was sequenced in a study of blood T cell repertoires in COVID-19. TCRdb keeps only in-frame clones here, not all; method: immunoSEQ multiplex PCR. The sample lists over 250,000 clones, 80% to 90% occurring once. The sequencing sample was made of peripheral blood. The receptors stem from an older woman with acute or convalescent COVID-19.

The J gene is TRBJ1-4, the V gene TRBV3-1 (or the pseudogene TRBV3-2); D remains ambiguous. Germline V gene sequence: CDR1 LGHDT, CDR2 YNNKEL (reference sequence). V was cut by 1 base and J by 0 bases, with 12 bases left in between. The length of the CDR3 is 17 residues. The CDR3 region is CASSQAPGTTTNEKLFF. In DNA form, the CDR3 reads TGTGCCAGCAGCCAAGCCCCAGGAACCACAACTAATGAAAAACTGTTTTTT.

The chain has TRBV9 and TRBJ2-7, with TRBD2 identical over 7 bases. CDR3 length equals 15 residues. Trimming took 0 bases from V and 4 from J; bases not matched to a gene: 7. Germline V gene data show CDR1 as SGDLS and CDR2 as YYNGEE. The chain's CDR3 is CASSVAAGTIYEQYF. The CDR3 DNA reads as TGTGCCAGCAGCGTAGCGGCAGGGACTATTTACGAGCAGTACTTC. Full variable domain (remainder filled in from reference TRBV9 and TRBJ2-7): DSGVTQTPKHLITATGQRVTLRCSPRSGDLSVYWYQQSLDQGLQFLIQYYNGEERAKGNILERFSAQQFPDLHSELNLSSLELGDSALYFCASSVAAGTIYEQYFGPGTRLTVT.

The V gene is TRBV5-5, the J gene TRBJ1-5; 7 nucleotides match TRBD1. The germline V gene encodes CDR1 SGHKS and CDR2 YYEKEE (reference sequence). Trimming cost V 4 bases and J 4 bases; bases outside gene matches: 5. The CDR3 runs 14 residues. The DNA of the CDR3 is TGTGCCAGCAGCCCACGGGACAGAAATCAGCCCCAGCATTTT. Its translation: CASSPRDRNQPQHF.

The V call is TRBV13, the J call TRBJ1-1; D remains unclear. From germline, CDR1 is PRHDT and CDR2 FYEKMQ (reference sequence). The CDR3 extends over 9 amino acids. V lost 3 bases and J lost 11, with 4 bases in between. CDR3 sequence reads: CASSFIAFF. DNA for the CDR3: TGTGCCAGCAGCTTCATCGCTTTCTTT.

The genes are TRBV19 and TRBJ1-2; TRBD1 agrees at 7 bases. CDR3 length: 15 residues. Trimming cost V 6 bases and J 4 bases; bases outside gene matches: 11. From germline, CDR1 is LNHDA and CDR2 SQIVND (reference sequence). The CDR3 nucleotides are TGTGCCAGTAGAAACCTACAGGGGATGGGCTATGGCTACACCTTC. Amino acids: CASRNLQGMGYGYTF.

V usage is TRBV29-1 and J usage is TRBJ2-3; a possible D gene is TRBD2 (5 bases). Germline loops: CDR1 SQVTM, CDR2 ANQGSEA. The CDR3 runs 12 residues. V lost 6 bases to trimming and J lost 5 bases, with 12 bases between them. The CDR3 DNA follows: TGCAGCGTATCCGGCGAGGGAGATACGCAGTATTTT. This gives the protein CSVSGEGDTQYF.

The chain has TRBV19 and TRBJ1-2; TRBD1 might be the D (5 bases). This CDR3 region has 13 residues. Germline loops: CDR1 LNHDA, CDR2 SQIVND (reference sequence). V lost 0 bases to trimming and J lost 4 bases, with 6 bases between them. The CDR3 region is CASSIDRVYGYTF. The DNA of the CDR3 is TGTGCCAGTAGTATAGACAGGGTCTATGGCTACACCTTC. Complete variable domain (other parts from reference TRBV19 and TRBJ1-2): DGGITQSPKYLFRKEGQNVTLSCEQNLNHDAMYWYRQDPGQGLRLIYYSQIVNDFQKGDIAEGYSVSREKKESFPLTVTSAQKNPTAFYLCASSIDRVYGYTFGSGTRLTVV.

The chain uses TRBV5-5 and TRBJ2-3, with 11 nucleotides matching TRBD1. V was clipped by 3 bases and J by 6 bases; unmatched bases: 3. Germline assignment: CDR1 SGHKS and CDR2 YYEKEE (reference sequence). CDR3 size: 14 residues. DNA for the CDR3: TGTGCCAGCAGCTGGACAGGGGGCGGTGATACGCAGTATTTT. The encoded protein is CASSWTGGGDTQYF.

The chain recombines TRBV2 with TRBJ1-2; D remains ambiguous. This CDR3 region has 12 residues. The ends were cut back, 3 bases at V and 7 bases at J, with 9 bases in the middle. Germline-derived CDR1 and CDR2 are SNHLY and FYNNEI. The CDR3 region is CASSDPSPGYTF. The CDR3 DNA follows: TGTGCCAGCAGTGACCCCTCTCCTGGCTACACCTTC.

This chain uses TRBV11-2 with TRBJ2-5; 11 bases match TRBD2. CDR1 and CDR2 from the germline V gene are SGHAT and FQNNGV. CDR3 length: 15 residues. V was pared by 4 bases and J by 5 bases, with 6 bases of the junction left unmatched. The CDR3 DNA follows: TGTGCCAGCAGCTCGGGACTAGCGGCTGGGGAGACCCAGTACTTC. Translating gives CASSSGLAAGETQYF.

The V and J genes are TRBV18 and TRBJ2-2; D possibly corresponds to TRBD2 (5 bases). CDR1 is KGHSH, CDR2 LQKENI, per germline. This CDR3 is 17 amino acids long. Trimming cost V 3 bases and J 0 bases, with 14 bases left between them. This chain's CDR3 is CASSPRLSLPNTGELFF. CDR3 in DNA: TGTGCCAGCTCACCTAGACTATCTCTTCCGAACACCGGGGAGCTGTTTTTT. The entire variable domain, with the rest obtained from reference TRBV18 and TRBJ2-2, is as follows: NAGVMQNPRHLVRRRGQEARLRCSPMKGHSHVYWYRQLPEEGLKFMVYLQKENIIDESGMPKERFSAEFPKEGPSILRIQQVVRGDSAAYFCASSPRLSLPNTGELFFGEGSRLTVL.